This T cell receptor beta chain stems from a study of identical twins. The CDR3 loop spans 15 amino acids. Germline V lookup: CDR1 SEHNR, CDR2 FQNEAQ (reference sequence). With 5 bases removed from V and 3 bases from J, the gap between germline ends came to 16 bases. From the 5' RACE reads, TCRdb called clonotypes with MiXCR, one entry per CDR3 protein. The repertoire holds hundreds of thousands of distinct CDR3 sequences, 15% to 20% seen once, with around 13% in the top ten. This clonotype occurred a few times. The sample also formed part of further work on T cells expressing NK-cell markers.

The source of this sequence is a woman aged 18-29 years in good health. Sequences were obtained from PBMCs. This chain connects TRBV7-9 to TRBJ2-5; D perhaps matches TRBD1 (5 bases). CDR3 nucleotides: TGTGCCAGCAGCCTGGCCCCAGACAGCGAAGAGACCCAGTACTTC. Encoded protein: CASSLAPDSEETQYF.